This is a list of T cell receptor beta chains from one sample in a study of identical twins. One entry per CDR3 protein results from TCRdb running MiXCR on the 5' RACE reads. The sample has around 1.7 million distinct CDR3 sequences; roughly 35% are singletons. Sequencing used cord blood. The receptors come from a newborn girl in good health. The conserved cysteine and the conserved F or W are not part of the CDR3 here. Fields, in order: CDR3 length, V gene, J gene, CDR3 protein.

length: 13; V: TRBV5-1; J: TRBJ2-3; CDR3: ASSFLAGNADTQY
length: 15; V: TRBV29-1; J: TRBJ2-7; CDR3: SVEGGLGLAGAYEQY
length: 13; V: TRBV27; J: TRBJ2-1; CDR3: ASSPTDSFPHEQF
length: 12; V: TRBV10-3; J: TRBJ2-3; CDR3: AISDSHDTDTQY
length: 12; V: TRBV20-1; J: TRBJ1-3; CDR3: SASLGGSGNTIY
length: 12; V: TRBV2; J: TRBJ2-1; CDR3: ASSEAGPYNEQF
length: 17; V: TRBV6-5; J: TRBJ2-4; CDR3: ASSFLGQGSTFFQNIQY
length: 13; V: TRBV9; J: TRBJ1-5; CDR3: ASSPGPNPSKPQH
length: 11; V: TRBV4-1; J: TRBJ2-2; CDR3: ASSPPGAGELF
length: 12; V: TRBV5-1; J: TRBJ2-7; CDR3: ASSLGSGSNEQY
length: 15; V: TRBV28; J: NA; CDR3: ASSLVFLGRAKNIQY
length: 14; V: TRBV7-9; J: TRBJ2-4; CDR3: ASRGQGMITKNIQY
length: 14; V: TRBV5-5; J: TRBJ2-4; CDR3: ASSLLSGAVKNIQY
length: 13; V: TRBV4-1; J: NA; CDR3: ASSHGLSSYNEQY
length: 12; V: TRBV15; J: TRBJ2-3; CDR3: ATSRDQGDDTQY
length: 11; V: TRBV21-1; J: TRBJ1-2; CDR3: ASGKRAGYGYT
length: 15; V: TRBV6-5; J: TRBJ2-7; CDR3: ASSYSGTSSSNYEQY
length: 11; V: TRBV6-1; J: TRBJ1-6; CDR3: ASTREGDSPLH
length: 14; V: TRBV18; J: TRBJ2-7; CDR3: ASSPPLSSGSYEQY
length: 13; V: TRBV6-1; J: TRBJ2-1; CDR3: ASTRTRGVGNEQF
length: 13; V: TRBV24-1; J: TRBJ2-7; CDR3: ATSRASGSLGEQY
length: 13; V: TRBV4-1; J: TRBJ2-5; CDR3: ASSHPSGSKETQY
length: 14; V: TRBV27; J: TRBJ2-3; CDR3: ASSSRWEFLTDTQY
length: 13; V: TRBV12-3/TRBV12-4; J: TRBJ1-2; CDR3: ASSSSRRGGYGYT
length: 11; V: TRBV28; J: TRBJ2-5; CDR3: ASSPAGRNEQY
length: 12; V: TRBV29-1; J: TRBJ2-3; CDR3: SVERDPWRDTQY
length: 14; V: TRBV3-1; J: TRBJ2-1; CDR3: ASSHLVRGFYNEQF
length: 14; V: TRBV2; J: TRBJ2-6; CDR3: ASSEGREWGANVLT
length: 11; V: TRBV2; J: TRBJ1-5; CDR3: ATHEGINQPQH
length: 14; V: TRBV5-1; J: TRBJ2-7; CDR3: ASSVTRDPSSYEQY
length: 14; V: TRBV6-1; J: TRBJ2-7; CDR3: ASSEAFFGRAAEQY
length: 12; V: TRBV6-6; J: TRBJ2-7; CDR3: ASSRLEEYYEQY
length: 14; V: TRBV15; J: TRBJ1-4; CDR3: ATSRDRGIANEKLF
length: 12; V: TRBV20-1; J: TRBJ2-3; CDR3: SARRVGALDTQY
length: 10; V: TRBV20-1; J: TRBJ2-4; CDR3: SALGLGNIQY
length: 14; V: TRBV20-1; J: TRBJ1-5; CDR3: SARRNRGRSNQPQH
length: 13; V: TRBV5-6; J: TRBJ1-1; CDR3: ASSSFRSRDTEAF
length: 14; V: TRBV20-1; J: TRBJ1-1; CDR3: SAREVTGILNTEAF
length: 10; V: TRBV29-1; J: TRBJ1-1; CDR3: SVEGAGTEAF
length: 15; V: TRBV10-3; J: TRBJ2-7; CDR3: AISESSLAGGDYEQY
length: 11; V: TRBV28; J: TRBJ2-1; CDR3: ASSFGGMNEQF
length: 10; V: TRBV29-1; J: TRBJ2-3; CDR3: SVVRDSDTQY
length: 16; V: TRBV10-3; J: TRBJ1-6; CDR3: AISESDRGSSYNSPLH
length: 13; V: TRBV5-5; J: TRBJ1-1; CDR3: ASSFWAGMNTEAF
length: 11; V: TRBV18; J: TRBJ2-1; CDR3: ASSPLGRGEQF
length: 13; V: TRBV20-1; J: TRBJ1-2; CDR3: SARLPTGEVIGYT
length: 12; V: TRBV21-1; J: TRBJ2-1; CDR3: ASSFRDYTETQF
length: 15; V: TRBV11-2; J: TRBJ2-3; CDR3: ASSLGPRVTSTDTQY
length: 13; V: TRBV6-5; J: TRBJ2-2; CDR3: ASSGNSGRTGELF
length: 11; V: TRBV20-1; J: TRBJ2-3; CDR3: SAPRAGSDTQY
length: 13; V: TRBV10-3; J: TRBJ1-1; CDR3: AISETGTGKTEAF
length: 14; V: TRBV20-1; J: TRBJ2-1; CDR3: SARGLTGKPYNEQF
length: 14; V: TRBV6-6; J: TRBJ2-5; CDR3: ASSYSAGVRMETKY
length: 13; V: TRBV20-1; J: TRBJ1-1; CDR3: SARDARTVNTEAF